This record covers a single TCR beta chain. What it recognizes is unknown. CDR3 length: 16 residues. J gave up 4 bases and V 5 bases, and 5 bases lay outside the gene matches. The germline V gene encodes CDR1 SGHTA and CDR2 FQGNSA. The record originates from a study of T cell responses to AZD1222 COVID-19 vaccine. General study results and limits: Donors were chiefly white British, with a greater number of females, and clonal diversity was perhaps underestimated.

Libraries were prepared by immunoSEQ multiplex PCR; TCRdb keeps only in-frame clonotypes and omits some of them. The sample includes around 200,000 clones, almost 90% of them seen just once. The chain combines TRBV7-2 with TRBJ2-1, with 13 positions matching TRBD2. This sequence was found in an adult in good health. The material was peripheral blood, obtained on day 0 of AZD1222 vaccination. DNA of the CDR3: TGTGCCAGCAGCGCCCGACTAGCGGGGGGATACAATGAGCAGTTCTTC. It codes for CASSARLAGGYNEQFF.